The entry below describes one TCR beta chain. These data belong to a study of blood T cell repertoires in COVID-19. Across 20 to 25 US areas, participants ranged in age from about 18 to 90 years. Cohort assignment relied on participant-reported clinical history. TCRdb keeps only in-frame clones here, not all; method: immunoSEQ multiplex PCR. The sample carries about 240,000 clones, 83% recorded once. The sample was PBMCs or T cells enriched from blood (not recorded which). The clonotype was recovered from a woman aged 40 to 49 who had been exposed to COVID-19.

The CDR3 DNA reads TGCGCCAGCCAGCTGAGGCGGGGGGGGAGAGATACGCAGTATTTT. The encoded protein is CASQLRRGGRDTQYF. V gene TRBV5-1 combines with J gene TRBJ2-3; 9 positions match TRBD2. The CDR3 length is 15 residues. Trimming at V came to 7 bases and at J to 5 bases, leaving 11 bases not matched to a gene. Germline CDR1 SGHRS, CDR2 YFSETQ. Together with reference TRBV5-1 and TRBJ2-3, the CDR3 gives the full variable domain: KAGVTQTPRYLIKTRGQQVTLSCSPISGHRSVSWYQQTPGQGLQFLFEYFSETQRNKGNFPGRFSGRQFSNSRSEMNVSTLELGDSALYLCASQLRRGGRDTQYFGPGTRLTVL.